These 9 T cell receptor beta chains came from one sample sequenced in a study of blood T cell repertoires in COVID-19. The protocol was immunoSEQ multiplex PCR, while the TCRdb copy is restricted to in-frame clones and leaves out a portion. The profile shows approximately 180,000 clones, roughly 89% of them singletons. The sequenced sample was PBMCs or T cells enriched from blood (not recorded which). Receptor source: a woman aged 40-49 years with acute COVID-19.

By proportion, this clone is medium-sized. The chain recombines TRBV7-9 with TRBJ2-7; TRBD1 agrees at 8 bases. Germline assignment: CDR1 SEHNR and CDR2 FQNEAQ (reference sequence). CDR3 length: 12 amino acids. The V and J ends lost 4 bases and 5 bases, in that order; junction bases with no gene match: 1. The CDR3 DNA reads as TGTGCCAGCAGCTCGACAGGGGACGAGCAGTACTTC. Its protein is CASSSTGDEQYF.

This chain joins TRBV11-2 and TRBJ1-1, with TRBD1 as a possible D gene (5 bases). CDR1 is SGHAT, CDR2 FQNNGV, per germline. With 3 bases removed from V and 4 bases from J, the gap between germline ends came to 12 bases. This CDR3 is built from 14 residues. CDR3 nucleotide sequence: TGTGCCAGCAGCTTCAGGGCTAAGGGCACTGAAGCTTTCTTT. It translates to CASSFRAKGTEAFF.

The rearrangement links TRBV19 to TRBJ1-2; D is possibly TRBD1 (6 bases). Looked up from germline, CDR1 is LNHDA and CDR2 is SQIVND (reference sequence). The CDR3 has 17 amino acids. Trimming pared 10 bases from V and 0 bases from J, leaving 24 bases between. The CDR3 sequence: CATKVLASGATNYGYTF. CDR3 bases: TGTGCCACCAAGGTCCTCGCGTCAGGGGCCACTAACTATGGCTACACCTTC.

The genes are TRBV27 and TRBJ1-6; tentatively, D is TRBD1 (6 bases). The CDR3 runs to 17 residues. Germline V CDR1 and CDR2: MNHEY, SMNVEV (reference sequence). The ends were cut back, 5 bases at V and 4 bases at J, with 18 bases in the middle. For the CDR3, the DNA is TGTGCCAGCAGTCGATGGGCCCGGGACATATATAATTCACCCCTCCACTTT. Translating gives CASSRWARDIYNSPLHF.

J is TRBJ2-3 and V is TRBV5-1; 14 nucleotides line up with TRBD2. Losses at the gene ends were 4 bases for V and 3 bases for J; bases not matched to a gene: 4. Germline V lookup: CDR1 SGHRS, CDR2 YFSETQ. CDR3 length equals 16 residues. CDR3 amino acids: CASSPGLAGGTDTQYF. The CDR3 DNA follows: TGCGCCAGCAGCCCTGGACTAGCGGGAGGAACAGATACGCAGTATTTT. The full variable domain, with the rest looked up from reference TRBV5-1 and TRBJ2-3, is KAGVTQTPRYLIKTRGQQVTLSCSPISGHRSVSWYQQTPGQGLQFLFEYFSETQRNKGNFPGRFSGRQFSNSRSEMNVSTLELGDSALYLCASSPGLAGGTDTQYFGPGTRLTVL.

The rearrangement joins TRBV3-1 (or the pseudogene TRBV3-2) to TRBJ2-7; a weak D match, TRBD2 (6 bases). Germline V gives CDR1 LGHDT, CDR2 YNNKEL (reference sequence). Trimming removed 8 bases from V and 2 bases from J, with 19 bases in between. The CDR3 has 15 residues. The CDR3: CASGKDSQRAYEQYF. In nucleotides, the CDR3 is TGTGCCAGCGGAAAAGACAGCCAGCGGGCCTACGAGCAGTACTTC.

The rearrangement joins TRBV5-1 to TRBJ1-2; D is uncertain. Trimming left V 4 bases short and J 4 bases short, with 17 bases between. Germline values: CDR1 SGHRS, CDR2 YFSETQ. This CDR3 is 15 amino acids long. Written as DNA, the CDR3 is TGCGCCAGCAGCGCAGGATCGGATTTCTTCTATGGCTACACCTTC. Protein sequence: CASSAGSDFFYGYTF.

The chain employs TRBV28 and TRBJ1-1, with D maybe TRBD1 (5 bases). CDR3 size: 14 residues. Germline V lookup: CDR1 MDHEN, CDR2 SYDVKM. Trimming pared 5 bases from V and 1 base from J, leaving 11 bases between. The CDR3 coding sequence is TGTGCCAGCAGTCCTGGGGGGGGGAACACTGAAGCTTTCTTT. Amino acid sequence: CASSPGGGNTEAFF. The variable domain in full, with the rest retrieved from reference TRBV28 and TRBJ1-1, is DVKVTQSSRYLVKRTGEKVFLECVQDMDHENMFWYRQDPGLGLRLIYFSYDVKMKEKGDIPEGYSVSREKKERFSLILESASTNQTSMYLCASSPGGGNTEAFFGQGTRLTVV.

The J gene is TRBJ1-2, the V gene TRBV7-6, with D maybe TRBD1 (6 bases). The CDR3 spans 15 residues. Per germline, CDR1 SGHVS and CDR2 FNYEAQ. Trimming cost V 4 bases and J 2 bases, with 14 bases left between them. This CDR3 is CASSSWGGANYGYTF. The DNA of the CDR3 is TGTGCCAGCAGCTCCTGGGGGGGGGCGAACTATGGCTACACCTTC.